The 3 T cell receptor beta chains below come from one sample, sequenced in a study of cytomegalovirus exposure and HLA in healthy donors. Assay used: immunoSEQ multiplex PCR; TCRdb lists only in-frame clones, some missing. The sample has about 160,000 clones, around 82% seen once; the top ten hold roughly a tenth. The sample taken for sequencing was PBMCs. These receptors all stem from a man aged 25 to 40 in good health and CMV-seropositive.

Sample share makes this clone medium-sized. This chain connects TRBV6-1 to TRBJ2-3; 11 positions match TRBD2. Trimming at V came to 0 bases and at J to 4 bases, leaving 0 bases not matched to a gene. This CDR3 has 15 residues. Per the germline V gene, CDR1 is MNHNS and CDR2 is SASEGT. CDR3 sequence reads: CASSEATSGADTQYF. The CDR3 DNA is TGTGCCAGCAGTGAAGCGACTAGCGGGGCAGATACGCAGTATTTT.

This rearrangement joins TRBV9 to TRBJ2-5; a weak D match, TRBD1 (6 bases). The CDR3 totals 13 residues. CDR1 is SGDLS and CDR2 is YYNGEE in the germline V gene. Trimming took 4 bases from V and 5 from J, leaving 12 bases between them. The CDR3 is CASSRSRGETQYF. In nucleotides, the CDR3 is TGTGCCAGCAGCAGATCCAGGGGTGAGACCCAGTACTTC.

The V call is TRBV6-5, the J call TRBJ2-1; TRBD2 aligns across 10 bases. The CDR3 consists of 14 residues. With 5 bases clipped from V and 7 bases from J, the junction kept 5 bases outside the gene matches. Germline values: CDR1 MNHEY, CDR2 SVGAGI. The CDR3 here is CASSGTSAANEQFF. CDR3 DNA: TGTGCCAGCAGTGGGACTAGCGCGGCGAATGAGCAGTTCTTC.